These 20 T cell receptor beta chains came from one sample sequenced in a study of human T cells and chemical hapten exposure. The time point denotes: pre-sensitization, week 0. Specified treatment: therapeutic diphenylcyclopropenone sensitization with weekly scalp DPC. TCRdb redid the calling of the RACE reads with MiXCR, one entry per CDR3 protein. Seen here are 60,000 to 70,000 distinct CDR3 sequences, approximately 9.9% observed once, and the top ten hold 5% to 5.5%. The sequencing used whole blood, collected in connection with sensitization to the hapten diphenylcyclopropenone (DPC). Receptor source: a woman in her 50s with alopecia areata. Some clones in this sample may be carry-over from other donors' samples.

This clonotype was seen at least ten times. As DNA, the CDR3 is TGCAGCGTTAGACATTCCACCTCCTACGAGCAGTACTTC. The encoded protein is CSVRHSTSYEQYF. This chain links TRBV29-1 with TRBJ2-7; D unclear. Trimming removed 5 bases at V and 0 bases at J, with 11 bases between. Germline loops: CDR1 SQVTM, CDR2 ANQGSEA. The CDR3 sequence is 13 residues long.

This clonotype showed up many times. V usage is TRBV30 and J usage is TRBJ2-5, with no clear D. This CDR3 is 15 amino acids long. Per germline, CDR1 GTSNPN and CDR2 SVGIG (reference sequence). V lost 0 bases and J lost 2, with 13 bases in between. The CDR3 here is CAWSVSSLSQETQYF. CDR3 in DNA: TGTGCCTGGAGTGTATCTAGTCTGAGTCAAGAGACCCAGTACTTC.

This clonotype was counted between two and nine times. The rearrangement uses TRBV12-3 or TRBV12-4 and TRBJ2-2; D ambiguous. V shed 7 bases and J shed 1 base, with 4 bases lying between them. The CDR3 loop spans 12 amino acids. The CDR3 bases are TGTGCCAGCATCCAGAACACCGGGGAGCTGTTTTTT. It encodes CASIQNTGELFF.

The sample holds a few counts of this clonotype. The chain combines TRBV2 with TRBJ1-5, with a possible D match to TRBD1 (6 bases). Trimming left V 6 bases short and J 6 bases short, with 9 bases between. This CDR3 is 12 amino acids long. The germline gives CDR1 SNHLY, CDR2 FYNNEI. The CDR3 loop reads CASSIRGQPQHF. The CDR3, as DNA: TGTGCCAGCAGCATCAGGGGTCAGCCCCAGCATTTT.

The chain employs TRBV4-1 and TRBJ2-1, with TRBD2 identical over 7 bases. The germline gives CDR1 MGHRA, CDR2 YSYEKL. This CDR3 is 17 amino acids long. Unmatched junction bases numbered 6, after V lost 0 bases and J lost 1 base. The CDR3 spells CASSQDPSGDSYNEQFF. The CDR3 nucleotides read TGCGCCAGCAGCCAAGATCCCAGCGGGGATTCCTACAATGAGCAGTTCTTC.

This clonotype was seen only a few times. The rearrangement joins TRBV27 to TRBJ1-4; weak D call: TRBD1 (5 bases). Trimming left V 6 bases short and J 3 bases short, with 11 bases between. The CDR3 totals 14 residues. From germline, CDR1 is MNHEY and CDR2 SMNVEV (reference sequence). The CDR3 DNA reads as TGTGCCAGCAGCCGACAGACGGCTAATGAAAAACTGTTTTTT. Residues: CASSRQTANEKLFF. The full variable domain, its missing parts supplied by reference TRBV27 and TRBJ1-4, is EAQVTQNPRYLITVTGKKLTVTCSQNMNHEYMSWYRQDPGLGLRQIYYSMNVEVTDKGDVPEGYKVSRKEKRNFPLILESPSPNQTSLYFCASSRQTANEKLFFGSGTQLSVL.

This clonotype came up many times. This chain joins TRBV7-9 and TRBJ2-2; 13 positions agree with TRBD2. The V gene end was trimmed by 3 bases and the J gene end by 7 bases; junction bases not matched to a gene: 5. This CDR3 has 16 amino acids. Germline assignment: CDR1 SEHNR and CDR2 FQNEAQ (reference sequence). CDR3: CASSFRLAGGIGELFF. Written as DNA, the CDR3 is TGTGCCAGCAGCTTCAGACTAGCGGGAGGCATCGGGGAGCTGTTTTTT.

The chain links TRBV6-2 or TRBV6-3 to TRBJ2-4, with 11 bases matching TRBD2. The junction had 8 bases not matched to a gene; V was cut back by 2 bases and J by 8 bases. Germline V gene sequence: CDR1 MNHEY, CDR2 SVGEGT. CDR3 size: 16 residues. The CDR3 DNA follows: TGTGCCAGCAGTTACGGAGCACTAGCGGGAGTCGACATTCAGTACTTC. Translated, it gives CASSYGALAGVDIQYF.

This clonotype was seen at least ten times. The rearrangement links TRBV5-4 to TRBJ2-1; maybe TRBD2 (5 bases). CDR1 and CDR2 (germline): SGHNT, YYREEE (reference sequence). V was cut by 2 bases and J by 8 bases, with 8 bases left in between. The CDR3 loop spans 12 amino acids. CDR3 in DNA: TGTGCCAGCAGCTTTCATAGCGATGAGCAGTTCTTC. Protein: CASSFHSDEQFF.

This clonotype was found many times. The chain is built from TRBV5-6 and TRBJ1-1; maybe TRBD1 (6 bases). V lost 4 bases to trimming and J lost 3 bases, with 13 bases between them. Germline values: CDR1 SGHDT, CDR2 YYEEEE. The CDR3 is 14 amino acids. Written as DNA, the CDR3 is TGTGCCAGCAGCCCCTGGACAGTGGACACTGAAGCTTTCTTT. Residues: CASSPWTVDTEAFF.

This chain links TRBV9 with TRBJ1-3, with D hard to call. Germline V CDR1 and CDR2: SGDLS, YYNGEE. The V end lost 4 bases, the J end lost 4 bases, and 15 bases lay between the germline ends. The CDR3 is made up of 15 amino acids. In DNA, the CDR3 is TGTGCCAGCAGCCCTGGCCATATTGAGGGAAACACCATATATTTT. Translation gives CASSPGHIEGNTIYF. Looking up the rest from reference TRBV9 and TRBJ1-3 gives the full variable domain: DSGVTQTPKHLITATGQRVTLRCSPRSGDLSVYWYQQSLDQGLQFLIQYYNGEERAKGNILERFSAQQFPDLHSELNLSSLELGDSALYFCASSPGHIEGNTIYFGEGSWLTVV.

This clonotype was picked up many times. V usage is TRBV11-2 and J usage is TRBJ2-2, with 9 nucleotides matching TRBD1. The trim removed 4 bases at V and 6 bases at J, leaving 12 bases unmatched. This CDR3 is 17 amino acids long. Germline CDR1 SGHAT, CDR2 FQNNGV. The CDR3 is CASSWDPGQGFSGELFF. DNA for the CDR3: TGTGCCAGCAGCTGGGACCCGGGACAGGGTTTTTCCGGGGAGCTGTTTTTT.

This clonotype appeared many times. The chain recombines TRBV30 with TRBJ2-1; possibly TRBD1 for D (6 bases). The CDR3 length is 12 residues. Trimming shortened V by 5 bases and J by 15 bases, and 20 bases separated the two germline ends. Per the germline V gene, CDR1 is GTSNPN and CDR2 is SVGIG (reference sequence). The CDR3 is CAWYNTGTRGFF. CDR3 bases: TGTGCCTGGTATAACACCGGGACAAGGGGGTTCTTC.

The sample holds many counts of this clonotype. This chain uses TRBV28 with TRBJ2-7; 8 nucleotides match TRBD1. With 3 bases clipped from V and 2 bases from J, the junction kept 3 bases outside the gene matches. This CDR3 comprises 14 residues. In germline, CDR1 is MDHEN, CDR2 SYDVKM. CDR3 region: CASSLQGATYEQYF. The CDR3 DNA reads as TGTGCCAGCAGTTTGCAGGGGGCGACCTACGAGCAGTACTTC.

This clonotype was observed a handful of times. The rearrangement uses TRBV18 and TRBJ2-7, with 8 bases fitting TRBD1. The CDR3 is 14 amino acids. J lost 6 bases, V lost 2 bases, and 6 bases had no gene match. Germline V gives CDR1 KGHSH, CDR2 LQKENI. CDR3 DNA sequence: TGTGCCAGCTCACCATACCCCACAGGGGGCGAGCAGTACTTC. The encoded protein is CASSPYPTGGEQYF.

This clonotype was recorded many times. This chain connects TRBV20-1 to TRBJ2-7; 11 positions agree with TRBD2. This CDR3 comprises 14 residues. CDR1 is DFQATT and CDR2 is SNEGSKA in the germline V gene (reference sequence). V shed 8 bases, J shed 7 bases, and the junction held 13 bases outside the gene matches. In DNA, the CDR3 is TGCAGTCGTGGACTAGCGGGCCGCGCCGGGGAGCAGTACTTC. Protein product: CSRGLAGRAGEQYF.

Only a few counts were recorded for this clonotype. The chain carries TRBV2 and TRBJ2-3; tentatively, D is TRBD1 (5 bases). The germline V gene encodes CDR1 SNHLY and CDR2 FYNNEI. The V gene lost 4 bases and the J gene lost 13 bases, with 12 bases spanning the gap. The CDR3 extends over 11 amino acids. The CDR3 nucleotides read TGTGCCAGCAGTGCTGACAGATGGGAGTATTTT. Protein: CASSADRWEYF.

This clonotype appeared a few times. The chain has TRBV10-1 and TRBJ2-1; D ambiguous. Trimming removed 0 bases at V and 10 bases at J, with 10 bases between. The CDR3 is made up of 13 amino acids. Germline V gives CDR1 WNHNN, CDR2 SYGVQD (reference sequence). CDR3 sequence (DNA): TGCGCCAGCAGTGAGTCTAATGACGGCGAGCAGTTCTTC. Translating it yields CASSESNDGEQFF.

By its share, this clonotype is medium-sized. The V gene is TRBV20-1, the J gene TRBJ1-5, with unresolved D. Germline CDR1 and CDR2: DFQATT and SNEGSKA (reference sequence). The CDR3 has 13 amino acids. Between the trimmed V and J ends, which lost 2 bases and 4 bases, there was a span of 9 bases. CDR3 DNA: TGCAGTGCTAGATCCGACCAAAATCAGCCCCAGCATTTT. Encoded protein: CSARSDQNQPQHF.

This clonotype occurred many times. V gene TRBV30 combines with J gene TRBJ1-5, with a possible D match to TRBD1 (5 bases). The CDR3 covers 13 residues. Trimming took 2 bases from V and 3 from J, leaving 8 bases between them. From germline, CDR1 is GTSNPN and CDR2 SVGIG (reference sequence). The CDR3: CAWSPGANQPQHF. DNA of the CDR3: TGTGCCTGGAGTCCCGGGGCCAATCAGCCCCAGCATTTT.